The 18 T cell receptor beta chains presented below share a single source sample, sequenced in a study of vaccination and CD4 T cells after COVID-19. Specified treatment: approximately 9-day PBMC culture with coronavirus spike peptide pools or control peptides (ViraFEST assay). CD4+ T cells that had been cultured provided DNA sequenced with the Oncomine TCR Beta short-read assay. TCRdb independently ran MiXCR on the PCR reads; one entry per CDR3 protein. The sample records about 19,000 distinct CDR3 sequences, around 48% being singletons. The antigens these receptors bind are not known. Source: CD4+ T cells from blood, cultured in vitro, taken after SARS-CoV-2 vaccination. Receptors were obtained from a human donor who had recovered from COVID-19.

The chain combines TRBV5-4 with TRBJ2-7; 7 bases align to TRBD1. The germline CDR1 and CDR2 sequences are SGHNT and YYREEE (reference sequence). The CDR3 consists of 14 residues. V lost 3 bases to trimming and J lost 4 bases; unmatched junction nucleotides: 7. The CDR3 loop reads CASSSARGYYEQYF. As DNA, the CDR3 is TGTGCCAGCAGCTCCGCCAGGGGGTATTACGAGCAGTACTTC.

This chain uses TRBV19 with TRBJ2-7; 7 nucleotides align to TRBD1. Germline CDR1 and CDR2: LNHDA and SQIVND (reference sequence). V dropped 5 bases and J dropped 5; count of bases not matched to a gene: 15. This CDR3 comprises 16 residues. As DNA, the CDR3 is TGTGCCAGTAGTTCTTCCGCCGGGACAGCCAAGGACGAGCAGTACTTC. Protein product: CASSSSAGTAKDEQYF.

This clonotype turned up a few times. The V call is TRBV6-1, the J call TRBJ1-2; 9 positions agree with TRBD1. Losses at the gene ends were 5 bases for V and 4 bases for J; bases not matched to a gene: 8. The CDR3 contains 15 residues. Per germline, CDR1 MNHNS and CDR2 SASEGT. CDR3 protein: CASSLPGQGTYGYTF. The CDR3 DNA is TGTGCCAGCAGTCTCCCAGGACAGGGGACCTATGGCTACACCTTC.

This clonotype showed up just a few times. V and J are TRBV6-2 or TRBV6-3 and TRBJ2-7; D remains unclear. Trimming removed 7 bases at V and 2 bases at J, with 12 bases between. The V gene's germline CDR1 is MNHEY and CDR2 SVGEGT. The CDR3 totals 13 residues. The CDR3 DNA follows: TGTGCCAGCACCAAGACGGGCACCTACGAGCAGTACTTC. It yields the protein CASTKTGTYEQYF.

This rearrangement joins TRBV15 to TRBJ1-2; possible D gene TRBD1, 5 bases. CDR3 size: 16 residues. Germline loops: CDR1 LNHNV, CDR2 YYDKDF (reference sequence). Trimming pared 5 bases from V and 8 bases from J, leaving 24 bases between. CDR3 sequence (DNA): TGTGCCACCAGCTCCGGTCGGCAGGGTGGTCGGGTAGGCTACACCTTC. Its protein is CATSSGRQGGRVGYTF.

The rearrangement links TRBV4-3 to TRBJ1-2; the match to TRBD1 covers 8 bases. Germline trimming cut 4 bases from V and 4 bases from J; bases unmatched to any gene: 11. The CDR3 loop spans 16 amino acids. Germline CDR1 and CDR2: LGHNA and YSLEER. CDR3 loop: CASSPRTGGRGYGYTF. The CDR3 coding sequence is TGCGCCAGCAGCCCGAGAACAGGGGGTCGGGGCTATGGCTACACCTTC.

The chain links TRBV6-2 or TRBV6-3 to TRBJ1-5; D might be TRBD1 (6 bases). Germline-derived CDR1 and CDR2 are MNHEY and SVGEGT. CDR3 size: 18 residues. V dropped 5 bases and J dropped 0 bases, with 20 bases sitting between them. The CDR3 nucleotides read TGTGCCAGCAGTGAATCCGGGACAAATTTGTATAGCAATCAGCCCCAGCATTTT. Translated, it gives CASSESGTNLYSNQPQHF.

This clonotype was counted between two and nine times. The junction departs from the called germline gene at one end, perhaps through a read error. The rearrangement links TRBV20-1 to TRBJ1-6, with unresolved D. The CDR3 has 18 residues. CDR1 is DFQATT, CDR2 SNEGSKA, per germline (reference sequence). CDR3 nucleotide sequence: TGCAGTGCTGGAGACCCATACCCCGGAAGCTCCTATAATTCACCCCTCCACTTT. It is translated as CSAGDPYPGSSYNSPLHF.

The J gene is TRBJ1-6, the V gene TRBV12-3 or TRBV12-4; D is unclear. The V gene lost 3 bases and the J gene lost 7 bases, with 10 bases spanning the gap. The CDR3 contains 14 residues. CDR3 in amino acids: CASSFVVGNSPLHF. DNA for the CDR3: TGTGCCAGCAGTTTCGTCGTGGGGAATTCACCCCTCCACTTT.

This chain uses TRBV7-9 with TRBJ2-2; 9 bases match TRBD2. The V and J ends lost 1 base and 8 bases, in that order; junction bases with no gene match: 8. The CDR3 sequence is 16 residues long. CDR1 is SEHNR and CDR2 is FQNEAQ in the germline V gene (reference sequence). CDR3 loop: CASSLGVAGDKGELFF. The CDR3, as DNA: TGTGCCAGCAGCTTAGGGGTAGCGGGAGACAAAGGGGAGCTGTTTTTT.

This clonotype was counted once. The chain uses TRBV6-1 and TRBJ2-4, with 7 bases that match TRBD2. The CDR3 is 16 residues long. The V gene's germline CDR1 is MNHNS and CDR2 SASEGT. The J segment lost 0 bases and the V segment lost 6 bases, leaving 8 bases of the junction unmatched. The CDR3 DNA sequence: TGTGCCAGCAGCTTTAACCGGGGGGTAGCCAAAAACATTCAGTACTTC. This encodes CASSFNRGVAKNIQYF.

This sequence joins TRBV19 and TRBJ1-2; TRBD1 aligns across 7 bases. The CDR3 is 15 residues long. Germline CDR1 LNHDA, CDR2 SQIVND (reference sequence). V shed 4 bases and J 0 bases; nucleotides not matched to a gene: 5. The CDR3 protein is CASSTGDSANYGYTF. The CDR3, as DNA: TGTGCCAGTAGTACCGGGGACAGCGCTAACTATGGCTACACCTTC.

The chain couples TRBV19 to TRBJ2-5; perhaps TRBD2 as D (5 bases). The CDR3 is 15 residues long. CDR1 and CDR2 (germline): LNHDA, SQIVND (reference sequence). V was clipped by 5 bases and J by 5 bases, with 18 bases between them. DNA of the CDR3: TGTGCCAGTAGTCAACGCCCAACGGAGCGGGAGACCCAGTACTTC. Translation: CASSQRPTERETQYF.

This clonotype has more than one count but fewer than ten. This chain connects TRBV15 to TRBJ2-7; 8 positions match TRBD1. This CDR3 region has 16 residues. After removal of 0 bases from V and 6 bases from J, the junction contained 10 bases not matched to a gene. Germline lookup yields CDR1 LNHNV and CDR2 YYDKDF (reference sequence). DNA for the CDR3: TGTGCCACCAGCAGAGATGTTGCGCAGGGGGCCCTCGAGCAGTACTTC. This translates into CATSRDVAQGALEQYF.

The CDR3 loop is CASSLWGTEETQYF. CDR3 sequence (DNA): TGTGCCAGCAGTTTATGGGGGACCGAAGAGACCCAGTACTTC. This chain links TRBV28 with TRBJ2-5; either TRBD1 or TRBD2 may supply D (5 bases each). This CDR3 spans 14 amino acids. V was trimmed by 0 bases and J by 3 bases, leaving 8 bases between them. Germline lookup yields CDR1 MDHEN and CDR2 SYDVKM.

V gene TRBV19 combines with J gene TRBJ1-5; the D gene is possibly TRBD1 (5 bases). V dropped 7 bases and J dropped 5 bases, with 21 bases sitting between them. The length of the CDR3 is 16 residues. The V gene's germline CDR1 is LNHDA and CDR2 SQIVND (reference sequence). The CDR3 nucleotides read TGTGCCAGTACCCCTCCAGGATCAGGGCTGTATCAGCCCCAGCATTTT. Amino acid sequence: CASTPPGSGLYQPQHF.

This chain joins TRBV20-1 and TRBJ2-7; D unresolved. V dropped 0 bases and J dropped 0 bases, with 9 bases sitting between them. Germline values: CDR1 DFQATT, CDR2 SNEGSKA (reference sequence). CDR3 length: 14 residues. The CDR3 region is CSARDRPSSYEQYF. Written as DNA, the CDR3 is TGCAGTGCTAGAGATCGGCCCAGCTCCTACGAGCAGTACTTC.

The chain combines TRBV7-9 with TRBJ2-6, with D hard to call. This CDR3 contains 15 residues. Deletions cut 4 bases from V and 4 bases from J, with 11 bases between. CDR1 and CDR2 (germline): SEHNR, FQNEAQ (reference sequence). The CDR3 DNA reads as TGTGCCAGCAGCTCAACCGTTGCAGGGGCCAACGTCCTGACTTTC. Amino acid sequence: CASSSTVAGANVLTF.